The 3 T cell receptor beta chains below were found in one sample sequenced in a study of identifying expanded T cells in peripheral blood (dated by TCRdb to about 2019). The library relied on the immunoSEQ multiplex PCR assay. TCRdb retrieved this table from immuneACCESS and kept in-frame rearrangements only. Not all clones are present; in checked studies, unresolved V genes account for under half, and no reason is known for the remainder. Recorded for this sample are over 100,000 clones; approximately 88% of them occurred a single time. The ten largest clonotypes hold roughly 13% of the sample. The specimen was blood. These receptors were obtained from a person between 18 and 70 years old in good health.

Of note for this clone: The junction shows a germline mismatch at one end, possibly a read error. The chain recombines TRBV6-5 with TRBJ2-7; the match to TRBD1 covers 8 bases. Germline V gene lookup returns CDR1 MNHEY and CDR2 SVGAGI. The CDR3 consists of 15 residues. CDR3 in DNA: TGTGCCAGCAGGTTAAGAGGACAGGGCTCCGACGAGCAGTACTTC. Its protein is CASRLRGQGSDEQYF.

This chain joins TRBV15 and TRBJ1-2; D remains ambiguous. CDR3 length equals 12 residues. From germline, CDR1 is LNHNV and CDR2 YYDKDF (reference sequence). V was pared by 6 bases and J by 8 bases, with 13 bases between. CDR3 region: CATSSAHRGYTF. The CDR3 DNA reads as TGTGCCACCAGTTCAGCACATAGGGGCTACACCTTC.

This rearrangement joins TRBV29-1 to TRBJ2-3; TRBD1 might be the D (5 bases). CDR3 length: 13 amino acids. Germline CDR1 is SQVTM and CDR2 is ANQGSEA. V lost 7 bases and J 6 bases, leaving 17 bases between the germline ends. Written as DNA, the CDR3 is TGCAGCGCCCTGGACATTTATTGGGATACGCAGTATTTT. Translated: CSALDIYWDTQYF.